This T cell receptor (beta chain) is from a study of shared clonotypes between healthy human individuals. General study points: Rarefaction gave evidence that sorted-subset sequencing remained incomplete despite large depth. Clonotypes which were not shared had lower generation probabilities than clonotypes that all four donors shared.

Generated by immunoSEQ multiplex PCR, the TCRdb table keeps only in-frame clones and is missing some. The table records under 1,900,000 clones, approximately 98.5% of them present only once. To note about this clone: Its antigen remains unidentified.

CDR1 is GTSNPN, CDR2 SVGIG, per germline (reference sequence). The CDR3 runs 13 residues. Deletions cut 6 bases from V and 2 bases from J, with 14 bases between. The sequenced material came from naive CD4+ T cells sorted from blood. Subset specified: CD45RA+ positively selected. V usage is TRBV30 and J usage is TRBJ2-7; a weak D match, TRBD2 (5 bases). The source of this sequence is a young man in good health. This chain's CDR3 is CACRRGNPYEQYF. Written as DNA, the CDR3 is TGTGCCTGCAGGCGAGGGAACCCCTACGAGCAGTACTTC.